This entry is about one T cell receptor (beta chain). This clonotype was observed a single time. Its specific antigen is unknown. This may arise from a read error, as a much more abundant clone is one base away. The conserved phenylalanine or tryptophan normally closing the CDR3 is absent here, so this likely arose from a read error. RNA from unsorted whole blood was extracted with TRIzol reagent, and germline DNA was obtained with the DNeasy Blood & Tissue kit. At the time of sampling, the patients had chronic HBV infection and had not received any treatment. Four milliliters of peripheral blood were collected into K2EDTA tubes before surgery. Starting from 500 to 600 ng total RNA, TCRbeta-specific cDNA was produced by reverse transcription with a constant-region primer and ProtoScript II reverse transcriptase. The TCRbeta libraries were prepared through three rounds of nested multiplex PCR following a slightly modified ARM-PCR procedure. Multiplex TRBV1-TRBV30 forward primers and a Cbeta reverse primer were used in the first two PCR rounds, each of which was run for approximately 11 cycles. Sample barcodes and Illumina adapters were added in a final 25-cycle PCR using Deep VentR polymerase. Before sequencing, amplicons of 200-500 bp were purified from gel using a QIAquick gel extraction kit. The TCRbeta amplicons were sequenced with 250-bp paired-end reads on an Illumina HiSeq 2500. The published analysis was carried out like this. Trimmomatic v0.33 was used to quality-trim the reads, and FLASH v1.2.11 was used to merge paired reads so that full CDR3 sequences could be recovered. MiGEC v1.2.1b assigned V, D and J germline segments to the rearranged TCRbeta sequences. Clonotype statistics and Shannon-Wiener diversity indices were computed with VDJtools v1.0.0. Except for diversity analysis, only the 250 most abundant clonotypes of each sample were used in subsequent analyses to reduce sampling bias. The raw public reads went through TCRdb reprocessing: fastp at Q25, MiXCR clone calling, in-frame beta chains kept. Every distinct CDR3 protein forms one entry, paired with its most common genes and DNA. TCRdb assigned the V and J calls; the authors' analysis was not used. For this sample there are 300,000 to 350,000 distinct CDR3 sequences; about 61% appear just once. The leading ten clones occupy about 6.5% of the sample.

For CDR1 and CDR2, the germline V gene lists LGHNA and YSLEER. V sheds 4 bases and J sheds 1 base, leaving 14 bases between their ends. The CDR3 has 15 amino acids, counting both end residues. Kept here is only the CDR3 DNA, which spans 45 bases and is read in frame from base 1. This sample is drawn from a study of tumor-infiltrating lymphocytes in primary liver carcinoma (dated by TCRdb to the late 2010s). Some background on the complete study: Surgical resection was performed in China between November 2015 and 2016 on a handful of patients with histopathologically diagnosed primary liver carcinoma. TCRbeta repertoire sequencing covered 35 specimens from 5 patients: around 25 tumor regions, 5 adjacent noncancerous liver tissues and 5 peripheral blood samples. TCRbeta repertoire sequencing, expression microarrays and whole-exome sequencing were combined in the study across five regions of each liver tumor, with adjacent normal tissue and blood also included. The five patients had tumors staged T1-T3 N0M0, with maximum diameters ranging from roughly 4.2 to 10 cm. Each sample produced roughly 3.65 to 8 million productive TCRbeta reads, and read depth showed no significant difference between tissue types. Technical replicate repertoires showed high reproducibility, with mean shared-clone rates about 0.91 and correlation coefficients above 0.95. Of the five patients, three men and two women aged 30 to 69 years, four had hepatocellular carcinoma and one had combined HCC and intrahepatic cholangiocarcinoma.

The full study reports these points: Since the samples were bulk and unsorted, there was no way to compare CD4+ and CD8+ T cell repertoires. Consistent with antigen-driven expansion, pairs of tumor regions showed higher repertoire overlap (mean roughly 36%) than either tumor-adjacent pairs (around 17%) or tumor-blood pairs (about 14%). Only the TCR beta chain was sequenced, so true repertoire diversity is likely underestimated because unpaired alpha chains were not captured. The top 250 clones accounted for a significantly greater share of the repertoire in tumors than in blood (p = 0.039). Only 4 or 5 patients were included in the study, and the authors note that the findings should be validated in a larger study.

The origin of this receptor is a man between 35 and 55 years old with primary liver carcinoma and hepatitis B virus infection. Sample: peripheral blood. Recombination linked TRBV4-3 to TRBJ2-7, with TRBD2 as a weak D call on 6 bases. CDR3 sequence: CASSLYTRESYEQYL. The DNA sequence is TGCGCCAGCAGCCTATACACACGGGAGTCCTACGAGCAGTACCTC.